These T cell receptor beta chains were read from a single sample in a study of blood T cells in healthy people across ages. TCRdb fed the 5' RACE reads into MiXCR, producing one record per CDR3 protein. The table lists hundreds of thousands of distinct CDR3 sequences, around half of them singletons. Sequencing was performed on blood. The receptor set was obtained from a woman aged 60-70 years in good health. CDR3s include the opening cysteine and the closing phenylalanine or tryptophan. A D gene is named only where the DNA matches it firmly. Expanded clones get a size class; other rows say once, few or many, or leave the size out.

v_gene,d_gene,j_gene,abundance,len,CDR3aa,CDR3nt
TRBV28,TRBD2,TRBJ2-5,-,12,CASSLLAGREYF,TGTGCCAGCAGTTTACTTGCCGGGAGGGAGTACTTC
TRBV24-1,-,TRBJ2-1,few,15,CATSDLSPSYNEQFF,TGTGCCACCAGTGATTTGTCTCCCTCCTACAATGAGCAGTTCTTC
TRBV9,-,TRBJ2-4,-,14,CASSLGPVAYIQYF,TGTGCCAGCAGCCTCGGGCCCGTCGCCTACATTCAGTACTTC
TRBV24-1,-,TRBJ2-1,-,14,CATSDPRGSDEQFF,TGTGCCACCAGTGACCCAAGGGGGTCCGATGAGCAGTTCTTC
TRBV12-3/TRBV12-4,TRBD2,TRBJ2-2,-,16,CASRTSGRARTGELFF,TGTGCCAGCCGGACTAGCGGGAGGGCTAGAACCGGGGAGCTGTTTTTT
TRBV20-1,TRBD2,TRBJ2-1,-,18,CSATGSSGGGYLVGEQFF,TGCAGTGCTACTGGGTCTAGCGGTGGCGGATATCTTGTGGGTGAGCAGTTCTTC
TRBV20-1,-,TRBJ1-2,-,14,CSVFGQPGSYGYTF,TGCAGTGTTTTTGGCCAGCCAGGAAGCTATGGCTACACCTTC
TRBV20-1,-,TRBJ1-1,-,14,CSASPAEGYTEAFF,TGCAGTGCTAGTCCCGCGGAAGGGTACACTGAAGCTTTCTTT
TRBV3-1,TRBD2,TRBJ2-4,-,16,CASSLRTSGNRDIQYF,TGTGCCAGCAGCCTCCGGACTAGCGGGAATAGGGACATTCAGTACTTC
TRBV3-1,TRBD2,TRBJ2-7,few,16,CASRPNGLAGAYEQYF,TGTGCCAGCAGGCCTAACGGACTAGCGGGAGCCTACGAGCAGTACTTC
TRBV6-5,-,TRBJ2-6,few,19,CASSYPAGALSSGANVLTF,TGTGCCAGCAGTTACCCGGCAGGGGCGTTGAGCTCTGGGGCCAACGTCCTGACTTTC
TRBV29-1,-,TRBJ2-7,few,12,CSGGQTVYEQYF,TGCAGCGGTGGACAGACCGTCTACGAGCAGTACTTC
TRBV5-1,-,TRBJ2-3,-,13,CASVKGGTDTQYF,TGCGCCAGCGTAAAGGGAGGCACAGATACGCAGTATTTT
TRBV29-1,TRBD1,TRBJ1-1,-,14,CSVGATGKGTEAFF,TGCAGCGTTGGCGCGACAGGGAAGGGGACTGAAGCTTTCTTT
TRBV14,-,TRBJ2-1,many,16,CASSQEKSGLYNEQFF,TGTGCCAGCAGCCAAGAAAAATCGGGTTTGTACAATGAGCAGTTCTTC
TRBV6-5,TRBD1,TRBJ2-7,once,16,CASSYSGTGRECEQYF,TGTGCCAGCAGTTACTCGGGGACAGGGCGTGAGTGCGAGCAGTACTTC
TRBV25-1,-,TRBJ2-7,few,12,CASSELRDEQYF,TGTGCCAGCAGTGAACTCCGGGACGAGCAGTACTTC
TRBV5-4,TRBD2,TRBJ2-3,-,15,CASSPTSTDTDTQYF,TGTGCCAGCAGCCCGACTAGCACCGACACAGATACGCAGTATTTT
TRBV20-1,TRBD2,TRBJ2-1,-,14,CSARFSGAYNEQFF,TGCAGTGCTAGATTTAGCGGGGCTTACAATGAGCAGTTCTTC
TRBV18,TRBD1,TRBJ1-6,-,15,CASSPSTGVNSPLHF,TGTGCCAGCTCACCGTCGACAGGGGTCAATTCACCCCTCCACTTT
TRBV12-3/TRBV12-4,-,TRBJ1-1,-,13,CVSSLNGGTEAFF,TGTGTCAGCAGTTTAAACGGAGGCACTGAAGCTTTCTTT
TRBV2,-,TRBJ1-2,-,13,CASSPSANYGYTF,TGTGCCAGCAGTCCTTCCGCTAACTATGGCTACACCTTC
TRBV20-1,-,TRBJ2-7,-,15,CSARDTGRSRREQYF,TGCAGTGCTAGAGATACGGGGAGATCCCGCCGCGAGCAGTACTTC
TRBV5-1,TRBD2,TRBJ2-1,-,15,CASSPPLAGADEQFF,TGCGCCAGCAGCCCTCCCCTAGCGGGAGCGGATGAGCAGTTCTTC
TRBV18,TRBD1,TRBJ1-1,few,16,CASSPGTGGSRTEAFF,TGTGCCAGCTCACCAGGGACAGGGGGTTCTCGCACTGAAGCTTTCTTT
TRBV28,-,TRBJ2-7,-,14,CASSFWDTSYEQYF,TGTGCCAGCAGTTTTTGGGACACCTCCTACGAGCAGTACTTC
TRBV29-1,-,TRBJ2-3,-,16,CSVIILPEADTDTQYF,TGCAGCGTTATAATATTGCCCGAGGCAGACACAGATACGCAGTATTTT
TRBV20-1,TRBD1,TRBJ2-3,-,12,CSAYRGQDTQYF,TGCAGTGCTTACAGGGGGCAGGATACGCAGTATTTT
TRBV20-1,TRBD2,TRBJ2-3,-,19,CSARVGGTSGRGWEDTQYF,TGCAGTGCTAGAGTCGGAGGGACTAGCGGGAGGGGATGGGAAGATACGCAGTATTTT
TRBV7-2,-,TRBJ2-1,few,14,CASSPRGLRNEQFF,TGTGCCAGCAGCCCCCGAGGACTCCGCAATGAGCAGTTCTTC
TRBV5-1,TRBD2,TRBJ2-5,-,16,CASTVSGLAVQETQYF,TGCGCCAGCACCGTCTCGGGACTAGCGGTCCAAGAGACCCAGTACTTC
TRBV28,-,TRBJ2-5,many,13,CASSVVGVKTQYF,TGTGCCAGCAGTGTGGTAGGGGTCAAGACCCAGTACTTC
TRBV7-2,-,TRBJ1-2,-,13,CASSLVDSSGYTF,TGTGCCAGCAGCTTAGTGGATTCCTCTGGCTACACCTTC
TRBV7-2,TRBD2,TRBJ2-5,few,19,CASSLGPSLSGSPKETQYF,TGTGCCAGCAGCTTAGGGCCCTCACTTAGCGGGAGCCCCAAAGAGACCCAGTACTTC
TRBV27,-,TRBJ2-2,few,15,CASRRDTTPTGELFF,TGTGCCAGCCGCCGGGACACCACCCCCACCGGGGAGCTGTTTTTT
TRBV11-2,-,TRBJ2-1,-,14,CASSSYRGNNEQFF,TGTGCCAGCAGCTCATACCGGGGGAACAATGAGCAGTTCTTC
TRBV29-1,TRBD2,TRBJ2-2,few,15,CSVRTSGSVAGELFF,TGCAGCGTTAGGACTAGCGGGAGTGTGGCCGGGGAGCTGTTTTTT
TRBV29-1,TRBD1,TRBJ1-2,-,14,CSVESGGGGYGYTF,TGCAGCGTTGAATCTGGAGGGGGCGGATATGGCTACACCTTC
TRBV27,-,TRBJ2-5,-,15,CASSPYDRYQETQYF,TGTGCCAGCAGTCCATACGACAGGTACCAAGAGACCCAGTACTTC
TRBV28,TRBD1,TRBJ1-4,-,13,CASSRGQVEKLFF,TGTGCCAGCAGTAGGGGACAGGTGGAAAAACTGTTTTTT
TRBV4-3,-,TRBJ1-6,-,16,CASSPAGGTYNSPLHF,TGCGCCAGCAGCCCCGCCGGGGGCACCTATAATTCACCCCTCCACTTT
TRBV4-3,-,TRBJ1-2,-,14,CASSRTGSDYGYTF,TGCGCCAGCAGCCGAACAGGGTCAGACTATGGCTACACCTTC
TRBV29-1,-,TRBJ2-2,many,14,CSVEDLANTGELFF,TGCAGCGTTGAAGATCTGGCGAACACCGGGGAGCTGTTTTTT